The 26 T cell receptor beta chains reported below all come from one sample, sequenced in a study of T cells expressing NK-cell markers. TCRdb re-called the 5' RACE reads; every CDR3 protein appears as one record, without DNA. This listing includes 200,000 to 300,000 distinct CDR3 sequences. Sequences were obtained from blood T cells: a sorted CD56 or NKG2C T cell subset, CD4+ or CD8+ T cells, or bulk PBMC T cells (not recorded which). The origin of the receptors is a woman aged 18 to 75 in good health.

CDR3 residues: CSARDDKVGQPPTF. This rearrangement joins TRBV20-1 to TRBJ1-2; TCRdb lists TRBD1, though no DNA is available to test this call. Germline assignment: CDR1 DFQATT and CDR2 SNEGSKA (reference sequence). The CDR3 is made up of 14 amino acids.

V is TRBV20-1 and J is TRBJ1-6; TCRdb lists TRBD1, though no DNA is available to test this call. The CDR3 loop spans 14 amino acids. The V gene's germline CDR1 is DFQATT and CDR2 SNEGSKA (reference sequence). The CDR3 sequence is CSASGQSWNSPLHF.

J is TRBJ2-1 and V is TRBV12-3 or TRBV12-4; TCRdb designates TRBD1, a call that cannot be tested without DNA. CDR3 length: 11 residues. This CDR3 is CASSHYGGQFF.

CDR3 in amino acids: CASSATGLASGGYTF. The J gene is TRBJ1-2, the V gene TRBV12-3 or TRBV12-4; without DNA, the TCRdb call of TRBD1 cannot be checked. The CDR3 contains 15 residues.

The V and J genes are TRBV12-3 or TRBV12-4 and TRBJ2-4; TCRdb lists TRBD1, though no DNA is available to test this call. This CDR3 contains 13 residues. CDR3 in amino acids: CASKPDRRDIQYF.

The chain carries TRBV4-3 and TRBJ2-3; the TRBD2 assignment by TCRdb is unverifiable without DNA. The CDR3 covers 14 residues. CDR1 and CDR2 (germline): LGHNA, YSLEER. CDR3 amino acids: CASSLSGGWDTQYF.

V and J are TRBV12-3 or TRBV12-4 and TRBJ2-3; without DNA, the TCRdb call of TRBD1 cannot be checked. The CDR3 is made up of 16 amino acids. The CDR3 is CASSWGDRHQPDTQYF.

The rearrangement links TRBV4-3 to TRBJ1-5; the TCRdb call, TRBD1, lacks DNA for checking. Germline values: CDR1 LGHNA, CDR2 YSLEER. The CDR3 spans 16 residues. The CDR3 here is CASSQEYGGSNQPQHF.

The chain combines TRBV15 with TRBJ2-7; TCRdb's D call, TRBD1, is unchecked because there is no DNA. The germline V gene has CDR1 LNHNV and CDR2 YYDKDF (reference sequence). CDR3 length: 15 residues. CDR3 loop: CATSNSGTGSYEQYF.

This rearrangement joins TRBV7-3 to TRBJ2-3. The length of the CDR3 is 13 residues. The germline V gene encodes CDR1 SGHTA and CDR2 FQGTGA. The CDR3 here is CASSLMGSDTQYF.

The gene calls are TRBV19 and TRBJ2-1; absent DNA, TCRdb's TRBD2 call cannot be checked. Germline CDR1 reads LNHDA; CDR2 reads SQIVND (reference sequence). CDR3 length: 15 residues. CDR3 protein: CASSIRREHRNEQFF.

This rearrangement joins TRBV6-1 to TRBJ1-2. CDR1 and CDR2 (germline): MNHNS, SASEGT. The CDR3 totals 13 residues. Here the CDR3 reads CASSEETNYGYTF.

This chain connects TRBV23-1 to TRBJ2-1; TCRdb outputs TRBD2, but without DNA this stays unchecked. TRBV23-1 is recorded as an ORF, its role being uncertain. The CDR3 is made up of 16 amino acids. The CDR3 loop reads CASPSGGLADYNEQFF.

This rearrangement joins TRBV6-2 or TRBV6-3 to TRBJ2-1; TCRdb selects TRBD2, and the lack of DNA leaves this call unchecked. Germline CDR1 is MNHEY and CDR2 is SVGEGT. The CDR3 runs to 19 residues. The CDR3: CASSRRGTSGGLSYNEQFF.

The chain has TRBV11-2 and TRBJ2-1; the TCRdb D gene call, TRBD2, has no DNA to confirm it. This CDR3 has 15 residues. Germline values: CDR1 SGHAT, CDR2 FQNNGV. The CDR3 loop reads CASSTPSGSEDEQFF.

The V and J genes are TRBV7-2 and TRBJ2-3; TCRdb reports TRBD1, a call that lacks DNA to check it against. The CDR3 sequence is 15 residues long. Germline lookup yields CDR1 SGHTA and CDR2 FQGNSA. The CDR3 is CASIWLGVYTDTQYF.

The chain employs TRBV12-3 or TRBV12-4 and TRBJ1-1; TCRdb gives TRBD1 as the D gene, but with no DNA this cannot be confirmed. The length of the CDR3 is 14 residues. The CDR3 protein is CASSSGEVYTEAFF.

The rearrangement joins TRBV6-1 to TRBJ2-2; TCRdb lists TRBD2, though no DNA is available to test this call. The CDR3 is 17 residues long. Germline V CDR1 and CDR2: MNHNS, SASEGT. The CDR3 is CASTELAGGRRTGELFF.

The CDR3 protein is CASSVGSETQYF. This chain links TRBV9 with TRBJ2-5. This CDR3 is built from 12 residues. Germline lookup yields CDR1 SGDLS and CDR2 YYNGEE.

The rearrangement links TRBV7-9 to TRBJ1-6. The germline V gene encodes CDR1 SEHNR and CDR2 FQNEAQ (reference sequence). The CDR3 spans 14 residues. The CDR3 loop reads CASSSDGLNSPLHF.

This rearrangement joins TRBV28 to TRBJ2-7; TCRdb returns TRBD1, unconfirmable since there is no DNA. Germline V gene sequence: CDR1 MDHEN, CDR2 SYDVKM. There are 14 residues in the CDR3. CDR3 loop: CATTTGLGSYEQYF.

This chain's CDR3 is CSAGGTGGTGELFF. The chain couples TRBV20-1 to TRBJ2-2; there is no DNA to check the TCRdb D call of TRBD1. CDR3 length: 14 residues. CDR1 and CDR2 (germline): DFQATT, SNEGSKA (reference sequence).

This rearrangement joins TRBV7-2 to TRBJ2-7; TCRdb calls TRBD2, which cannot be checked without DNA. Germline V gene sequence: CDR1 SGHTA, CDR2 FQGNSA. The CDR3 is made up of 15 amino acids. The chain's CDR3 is CASSLGGTSVYEQYF.

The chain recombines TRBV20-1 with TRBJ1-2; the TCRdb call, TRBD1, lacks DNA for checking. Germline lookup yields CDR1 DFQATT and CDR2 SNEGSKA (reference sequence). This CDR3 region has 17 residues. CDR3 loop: CSARDRGQPPLNYGYTF.

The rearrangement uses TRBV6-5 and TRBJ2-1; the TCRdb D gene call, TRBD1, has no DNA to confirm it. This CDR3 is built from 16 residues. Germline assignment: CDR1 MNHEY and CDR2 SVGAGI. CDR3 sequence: CASSYSLGGGSDEQFF.

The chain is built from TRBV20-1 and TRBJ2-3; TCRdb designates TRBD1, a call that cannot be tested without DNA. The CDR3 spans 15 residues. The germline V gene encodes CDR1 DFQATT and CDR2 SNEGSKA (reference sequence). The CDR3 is CSARERGGVADTQYF.